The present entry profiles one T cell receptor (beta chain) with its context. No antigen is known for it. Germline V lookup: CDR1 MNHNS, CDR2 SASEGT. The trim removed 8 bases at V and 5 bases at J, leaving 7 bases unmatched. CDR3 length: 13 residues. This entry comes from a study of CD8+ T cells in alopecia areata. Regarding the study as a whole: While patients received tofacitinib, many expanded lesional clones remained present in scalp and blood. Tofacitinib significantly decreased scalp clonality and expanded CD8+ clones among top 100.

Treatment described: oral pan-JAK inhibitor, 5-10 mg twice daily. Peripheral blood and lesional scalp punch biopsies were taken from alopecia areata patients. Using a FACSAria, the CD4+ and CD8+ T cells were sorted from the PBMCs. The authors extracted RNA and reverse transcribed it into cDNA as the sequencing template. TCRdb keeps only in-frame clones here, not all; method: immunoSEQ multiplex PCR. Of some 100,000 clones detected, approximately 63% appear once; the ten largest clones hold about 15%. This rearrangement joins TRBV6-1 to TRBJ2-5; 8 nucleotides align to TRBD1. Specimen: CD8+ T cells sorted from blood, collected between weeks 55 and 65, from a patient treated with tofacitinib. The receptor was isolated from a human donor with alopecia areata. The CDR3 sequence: CASLWTGYETQYF. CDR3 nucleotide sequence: TGTGCCAGCCTATGGACAGGGTATGAGACCCAGTACTTC.